These T cell receptor beta chains were read from a single sample in a study of T-cell memory formation after mild COVID-19. TCRdb reanalysed the 5' RACE reads using MiXCR and keeps one entry per CDR3 protein. The repertoire consists of around 200,000 distinct CDR3 sequences, with 27% occurring once and the leading ten covering about an eighth. The sequenced sample was PBMCs or a T cell subset sorted from them (not recorded which). These receptors came from an adult woman who had mild COVID-19 (a few samples of this study predate the infection). Cell type and time point are not known. CDR3s include the opening cysteine and the closing phenylalanine or tryptophan. D genes are given only for firm matches. Clone size is shown for a subset of rows, as once, few, many or a class of expanded clone.

TRBD2 | TRBJ2-1 | TRBV7-9 | few | CASSLDLAGGQIDNEQFF | TGTGCCAGCAGCTTAGACCTAGCGGGAGGGCAGATCGACAATGAGCAGTTCTTC
- | TRBJ2-3 | TRBV7-3 | - | CASSTAAGADTQYF | TGTGCCAGCAGCACAGCCGCAGGGGCAGATACGCAGTATTTT
- | TRBJ2-3 | TRBV24-1 | few | CATSLGTDTQYF | TGTGCCACCAGTCTAGGAACAGATACGCAGTATTTT
- | TRBJ2-7 | TRBV30 | many | CAWSFPGGTYEQYF | TGTGCCTGGAGTTTCCCGGGGGGCACCTACGAGCAGTACTTC
- | TRBJ2-1 | TRBV3-1 | few | CASSQGRRAGRKFF | TGTGCCAGCAGCCAAGGCCGCCGCGCGGGTCGGAAGTTCTTC
TRBD1 | TRBJ1-4 | TRBV5-6 | few | CASSFSGQGINEKLFF | TGTGCCAGCAGCTTTTCCGGACAGGGGATTAATGAAAAACTGTTTTTT
TRBD2 | TRBJ2-1 | TRBV7-8 | few | CASSQQATSGGFNEQFF | TGTGCCAGCAGCCAGCAGGCGACTAGCGGGGGGTTCAATGAGCAGTTCTTC
TRBD2 | TRBJ2-7 | TRBV6-6 | few | CASTLSGGLTYEQYF | TGTGCCAGCACCCTTAGCGGGGGCCTAACCTACGAGCAGTACTTC
TRBD2 | TRBJ2-3 | TRBV25-1 | - | CASSDLLAGGPDTQYF | TGTGCCAGCAGTGACCTACTAGCGGGAGGGCCAGATACGCAGTATTTT
- | TRBJ2-5 | TRBV5-4 | - | CASSRSGEETQYF | TGTGCCAGCAGCCGGTCAGGGGAGGAGACCCAGTACTTC
- | TRBJ2-2 | TRBV4-1 | - | CASSLRDPAISNTGELFF | TGCGCCAGCAGTCTCCGGGACCCGGCTATTTCGAACACCGGGGAGCTGTTTTTT
TRBD1 | TRBJ1-2 | TRBV30 | - | CDWSYPTGVGYGYTF | TGTGACTGGAGTTACCCGACAGGGGTGGGGTATGGCTACACCTTC
- | TRBJ1-4 | TRBV29-1 | - | CSVAGGYNEKLFF | TGCAGCGTTGCCGGCGGCTATAATGAAAAACTGTTTTTT
- | TRBJ2-2 | TRBV6-1 | few | CASSEGASVTGELFF | TGTGCCAGCAGTGAAGGAGCTTCGGTCACCGGGGAGCTGTTTTTT
- | TRBJ2-7 | TRBV5-1 | - | CASSQTGKVYEQYF | TGCGCCAGCAGTCAAACAGGGAAGGTTTACGAGCAGTACTTC
- | TRBJ1-2 | TRBV24-1 | - | CATSDFRTGYTF | TGTGCAACCAGTGATTTCAGGACGGGCTACACCTTC
- | TRBJ2-1 | TRBV15 | - | CATSRGERVEQFF | TGTGCCACCAGCAGGGGGGAGCGGGTTGAGCAGTTCTTC
TRBD1 | TRBJ1-5 | TRBV7-9 | few | CASSLAGTGRSNQPQHF | TGTGCCAGCAGCTTAGCCGGGACAGGGAGGAGCAATCAGCCCCAGCATTTT
TRBD2 | TRBJ2-3 | TRBV7-6 | - | CASSPSGTSYSTDTQYF | TGTGCCAGCAGCCCCTCCGGGACTAGCTATAGCACAGATACGCAGTATTTT
TRBD1 | TRBJ2-7 | TRBV7-9 | once | CASSPPTTGQEQYF | TGTGCCAGCAGCCCGCCAACAACGGGACAGGAGCAGTACTTC
TRBD2 | TRBJ2-4 | TRBV20-1 | - | CSALGGEGENIQYF | TGCAGTGCTTTGGGGGGGGAGGGCGAAAACATTCAGTACTTC
- | TRBJ2-7 | TRBV2 | - | CASSEPKTGGSYEQYF | TGTGCCAGCAGTGAACCTAAAACCGGGGGATCCTACGAGCAGTACTTC
- | TRBJ2-3 | TRBV11-2 | few | CASSLGTVSTSTDTQYF | TGTGCCAGCAGCTTAGGGACAGTTAGCACTAGCACAGATACGCAGTATTTT
TRBD2 | TRBJ2-3 | TRBV11-2 | few | CASRGLADTDTQYF | TGTGCCAGCAGGGGACTAGCGGACACAGATACGCAGTATTTT